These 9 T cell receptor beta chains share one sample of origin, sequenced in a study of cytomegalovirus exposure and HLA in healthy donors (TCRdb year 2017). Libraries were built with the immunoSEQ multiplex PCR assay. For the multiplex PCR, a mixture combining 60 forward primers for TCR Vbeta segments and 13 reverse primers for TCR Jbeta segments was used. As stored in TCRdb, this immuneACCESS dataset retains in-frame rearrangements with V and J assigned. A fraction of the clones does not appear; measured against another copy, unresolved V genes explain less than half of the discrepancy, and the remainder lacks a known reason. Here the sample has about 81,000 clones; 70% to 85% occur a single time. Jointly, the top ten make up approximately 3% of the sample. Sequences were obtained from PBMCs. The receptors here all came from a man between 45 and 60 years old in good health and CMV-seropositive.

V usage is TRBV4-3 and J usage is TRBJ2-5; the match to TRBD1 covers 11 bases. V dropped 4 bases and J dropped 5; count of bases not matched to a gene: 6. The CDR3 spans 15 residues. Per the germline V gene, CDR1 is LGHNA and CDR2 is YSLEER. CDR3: CASSPRTGGGETQYF. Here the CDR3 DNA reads TGCGCCAGCAGCCCTCGGACAGGGGGCGGCGAGACCCAGTACTTC.

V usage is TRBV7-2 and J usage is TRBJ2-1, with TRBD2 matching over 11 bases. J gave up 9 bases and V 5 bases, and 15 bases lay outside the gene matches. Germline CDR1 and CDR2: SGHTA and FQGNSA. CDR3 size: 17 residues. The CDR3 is CASSESLAGVLTGEQFF. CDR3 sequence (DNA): TGTGCCAGCAGCGAATCACTAGCGGGAGTGTTAACAGGTGAGCAGTTCTTC.

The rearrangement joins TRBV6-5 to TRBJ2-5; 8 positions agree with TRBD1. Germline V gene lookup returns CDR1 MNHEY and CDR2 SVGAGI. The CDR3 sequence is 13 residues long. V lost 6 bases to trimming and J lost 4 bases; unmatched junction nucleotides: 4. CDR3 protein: CASRGQGGETQYF. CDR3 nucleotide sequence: TGTGCCAGCAGAGGACAGGGAGGAGAGACCCAGTACTTC.

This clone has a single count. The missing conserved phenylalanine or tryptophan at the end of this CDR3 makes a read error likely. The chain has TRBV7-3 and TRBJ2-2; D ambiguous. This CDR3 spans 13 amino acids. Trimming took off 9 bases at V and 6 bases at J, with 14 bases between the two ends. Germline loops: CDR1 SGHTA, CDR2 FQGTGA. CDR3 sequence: CASSPVRPGELFL. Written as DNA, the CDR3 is TGTGCCAGTAGCCCCGTACGGCCCGGGGAGCTGTTTCTT.

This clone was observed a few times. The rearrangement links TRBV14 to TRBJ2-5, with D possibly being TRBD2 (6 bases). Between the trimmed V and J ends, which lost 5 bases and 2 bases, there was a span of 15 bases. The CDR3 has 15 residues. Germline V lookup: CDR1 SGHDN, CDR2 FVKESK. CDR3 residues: CASSWGIAAQETQYF. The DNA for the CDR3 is TGTGCCAGCAGCTGGGGAATAGCGGCTCAAGAGACCCAGTACTTC.

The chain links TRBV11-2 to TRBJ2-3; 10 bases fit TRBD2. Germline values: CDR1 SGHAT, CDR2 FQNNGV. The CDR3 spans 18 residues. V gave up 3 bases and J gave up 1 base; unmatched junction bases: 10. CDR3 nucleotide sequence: TGTGCCAGCAGCTTTGTGGCTAGCGGGAGAGGGGGCACAGATACGCAGTATTTT. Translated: CASSFVASGRGGTDTQYF.

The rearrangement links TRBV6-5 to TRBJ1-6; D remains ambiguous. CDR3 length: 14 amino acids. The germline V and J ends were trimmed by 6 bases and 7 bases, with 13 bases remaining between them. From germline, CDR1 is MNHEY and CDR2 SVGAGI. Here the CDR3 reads CASRVGSENSPLHF. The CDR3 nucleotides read TGTGCCAGCAGAGTCGGGAGCGAAAATTCACCCCTCCACTTT.

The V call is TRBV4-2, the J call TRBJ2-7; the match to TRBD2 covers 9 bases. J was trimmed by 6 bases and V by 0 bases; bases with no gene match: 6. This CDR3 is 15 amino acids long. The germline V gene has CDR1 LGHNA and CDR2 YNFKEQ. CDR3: CASSQDVGGGGEQYF. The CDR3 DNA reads TGTGCCAGCAGCCAAGATGTCGGCGGGGGGGGCGAGCAGTACTTC.

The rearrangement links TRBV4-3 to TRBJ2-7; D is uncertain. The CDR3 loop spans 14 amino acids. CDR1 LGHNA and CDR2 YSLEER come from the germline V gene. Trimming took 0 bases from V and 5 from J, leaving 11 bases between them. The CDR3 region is CASSQDRTVNEQYF. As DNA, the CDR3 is TGCGCCAGCAGCCAAGACCGAACGGTCAACGAGCAGTACTTC.